Shown below are 2 T cell receptor beta chains from a single sample sequenced in a study of vaccination effects on CD4 cells after COVID-19. Data came from immunoSEQ multiplex PCR; TCRdb stores just in-frame clones and leaves some out. The sample lists 35,000 to 45,000 clones, around four fifths occurring once. ViraFEST assay sequencing came after antigen-specific CD4+ T cells were expanded with viral peptide pools. Subsequent to a culture period of roughly 11 days, CD4+ T cells were isolated. As their vaccination, participants received two doses of either BNT162b2 or mRNA-1273. Antigen specificity for these receptors is unknown. Sequenced here: CD4+ T cells from PBMCs cultured with HCoV-NL63 spike peptides, sampled after COVID-19 vaccination. The receptors stem from a human donor who received a COVID-19 vaccine. Some clones in this sample may be carry-over from other donors' samples.

The rearrangement links TRBV7-9 to TRBJ1-4; 7 nucleotides agree with TRBD1. Per the germline V gene, CDR1 is SEHNR and CDR2 is FQNEAQ (reference sequence). The length of the CDR3 is 14 residues. Trimming took 6 bases from V and 2 from J; bases not matched to a gene: 3. CDR3 sequence: CASSLQGTNEKLFF. The CDR3 bases are TGTGCCAGCAGTTTACAGGGGACTAATGAAAAACTGTTTTTT.

The chain is built from TRBV3-1 (or the pseudogene TRBV3-2) and TRBJ2-2; D unclear. The germline V gene has CDR1 LGHDT and CDR2 YNNKEL (reference sequence). The CDR3 has 14 residues. V shed 0 bases and J shed 5 bases, with 7 bases lying between them. This chain's CDR3 is CASSQDGRTGELFF. The CDR3 DNA reads TGTGCCAGCAGCCAAGATGGAAGGACCGGGGAGCTGTTTTTT.